The T cell receptor beta chain under discussion was sequenced for a study of shared clonotypes between healthy human individuals. Overall study context: Each donor contributed plates that comprised three CD4 naive, three CD4 memory, two CD8 naive and one CD8 memory. Broader study findings: Shared clonotypes: approximately 5.3% naive CD4, 3.5% to 4% naive CD8, 2.3% memory CD4, under 0.45% memory CD8.

In replicate PCRs of sorted subsets, approximately 190 ng DNA, roughly 31,000 T cell genomes, was used. Authors' analysis steps: Junction-only immunoSEQ sequences carried no quality scores, so filtering differed. Libraries were prepared by immunoSEQ multiplex PCR; TCRdb keeps only in-frame clonotypes and omits some of them. For V, J and clone size, that table is used; D and trimming come from the DNA. Among roughly 520,000 clones, approximately 94% were seen once, and the ten largest hold about 0.068%. Notes on this clone: The target antigen is unknown.

The CDR3 has 15 residues. V was pared by 2 bases and J by 7 bases, with 18 bases between. Sequences were obtained from naive CD4+ T cells sorted from blood. The subset is: CD45RA+ positively selected. This sequence originates from a woman in her 30s in good health. This chain uses TRBV5-3 with TRBJ1-2, with D perhaps matching TRBD1 (5 bases). TRBV5-3 carries the ORF label, with uncertain function. The CDR3 sequence is CARSFLRGSSGGYTF. The CDR3 DNA reads TGTGCCAGAAGCTTCCTCCGGGGCAGCTCCGGTGGCTACACCTTC.